This T cell receptor beta chain was captured by sequencing in a study of blood T cells in healthy people across ages. Each sample had at least 6 million PBMCs isolated. Primers used in a second PCR of roughly 6 to 11 cycles were a sample-barcoded 5' primer and a J-beta primer mix. TCRdb re-called the 5' RACE reads with MiXCR, one entry per CDR3 protein. The table lists under 2,000,000 distinct CDR3 sequences, 49% of them singletons. The sequence was collected from a middle-aged woman in good health. Sequenced input: blood.

The CDR3 region is CASSLDTSYNEQFF. The CDR3 region has the DNA TGTGCCAGCAGCTTGGACACCTCCTACAATGAGCAGTTCTTC. The chain couples TRBV7-2 to TRBJ2-1, with D perhaps matching TRBD1 (5 bases). Germline values: CDR1 SGHTA, CDR2 FQGNSA. CDR3 length equals 14 residues. Trimming took off 3 bases at V and 0 bases at J, with 6 bases between the two ends. The complete variable domain, with remaining parts taken from reference TRBV7-2 and TRBJ2-1, reads GAGVSQSPSNKVTEKGKDVELRCDPISGHTALYWYRQSLGQGLEFLIYFQGNSAPDKSGLPSDRFSAERTGGSVSTLTIQRTQQEDSAVYLCASSLDTSYNEQFFGPGTRLTVL.